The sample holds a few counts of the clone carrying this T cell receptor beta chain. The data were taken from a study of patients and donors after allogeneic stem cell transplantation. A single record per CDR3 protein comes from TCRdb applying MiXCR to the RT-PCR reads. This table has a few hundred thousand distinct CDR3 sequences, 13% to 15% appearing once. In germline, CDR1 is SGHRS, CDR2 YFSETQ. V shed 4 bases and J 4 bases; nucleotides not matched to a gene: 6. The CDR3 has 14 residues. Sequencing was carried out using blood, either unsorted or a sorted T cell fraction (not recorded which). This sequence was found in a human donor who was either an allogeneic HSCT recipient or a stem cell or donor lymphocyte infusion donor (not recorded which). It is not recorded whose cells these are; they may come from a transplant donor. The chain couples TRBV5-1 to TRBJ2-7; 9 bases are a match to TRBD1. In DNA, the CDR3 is TGCGCCAGCAGCACTGCCGGGACAGGGTACGAGCAGTACTTC. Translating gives CASSTAGTGYEQYF.